The 9 T cell receptor beta chains given below trace back to one sample, sequenced in a study of blood T cell repertoires in COVID-19. The assay was immunoSEQ multiplex PCR, and TCRdb's table has in-frame clones only and misses some. The repertoire consists of around 200,000 clones, with around 85% occurring once and the leading ten covering around 4.7%. The sequenced sample consisted of peripheral blood. These receptors all come from a human donor in a cohort sampled during active COVID-19.

The chain joins TRBV27 to TRBJ2-1, with a tentative D call TRBD2 (6 bases). Trimming shortened V by 1 base and J by 4 bases, and 14 bases separated the two germline ends. CDR3 length: 16 residues. Germline CDR1 MNHEY, CDR2 SMNVEV (reference sequence). CDR3 amino acids: CASSLFGLGGYNEQFF. The CDR3 DNA reads TGTGCCAGCAGTTTATTTGGTCTTGGGGGGTACAATGAGCAGTTCTTC.

The rearrangement uses TRBV7-7 and TRBJ2-2; a weak D match, TRBD2 (6 bases). V was pared by 8 bases and J by 4 bases, with 11 bases between. Looked up from germline, CDR1 is SSHAT and CDR2 is FNYEAQ (reference sequence). This CDR3 is 13 amino acids long. CDR3 coding DNA: TGTGCCAGCCCGGGACTTGGCACCGGGGAGCTGTTTTTT. Its translation: CASPGLGTGELFF.

The genes are TRBV7-8 and TRBJ1-2; TRBD1 agrees at 8 bases. CDR1 and CDR2 (germline): SGHVS, FQNEAQ. V dropped 5 bases and J dropped 4; count of bases not matched to a gene: 15. The CDR3 length is 17 residues. In nucleotides, the CDR3 is TGTGCCAGCAGCCCCCGTCCCCCGGACAGGGTGGGCTATGGCTACACCTTC. Translation: CASSPRPPDRVGYGYTF.

The chain carries TRBV6-6 and TRBJ1-2; 9 bases fit TRBD1. The germline gives CDR1 MNHNY, CDR2 SVGAGI (reference sequence). The CDR3 length is 14 residues. J gave up 8 bases and V 4 bases, and 8 bases lay outside the gene matches. The CDR3 sequence: CASSSLGQGIGYTF. The CDR3 DNA reads TGTGCCAGCAGTTCCCTGGGACAGGGTATCGGCTACACCTTC.

The rearrangement links TRBV4-3 to TRBJ1-2; 9 bases fit TRBD1. Looked up from germline, CDR1 is LGHNA and CDR2 is YSLEER. The CDR3 runs to 14 residues. The junction had 12 bases not matched to a gene; V was cut back by 4 bases and J by 12 bases. Here the CDR3 reads CASSPHRTGTGNTF. The CDR3 region has the DNA TGCGCCAGCAGCCCGCATCGAACCGGGACAGGGAACACCTTC.

This chain connects TRBV19 to TRBJ1-1; tentative D call: TRBD1 (5 bases). The CDR3 totals 14 residues. Germline CDR1 is LNHDA and CDR2 is SQIVND (reference sequence). Trimming took 7 bases from V and 5 from J, leaving 17 bases between them. The CDR3 DNA reads TGTGCCAGTATCCCCTGGGGCCCGAGAACTGAAGCTTTCTTT. It specifies CASIPWGPRTEAFF.

On this clone itself: The sample contains more than one DNA sequence encoding this CDR3. J is TRBJ2-7 and V is TRBV28; D is ambiguous. Germline V gene data show CDR1 as MDHEN and CDR2 as SYDVKM. The V and J ends lost 3 bases and 4 bases respectively, with 4 bases between them. This CDR3 is built from 11 residues. The CDR3 is CASSFFYEQYF. CDR3 nucleotide sequence: TGTGCCAGCAGTTTCTTTTACGAGCAGTACTTC. The full variable domain, completed using reference TRBV28 and TRBJ2-7, is DVKVTQSSRYLVKRTGEKVFLECVQDMDHENMFWYRQDPGLGLRLIYFSYDVKMKEKGDIPEGYSVSREKKERFSLILESASTNQTSMYLCASSFFYEQYFGPGTRLTVT.

The chain combines TRBV6-6 with TRBJ2-7, with 8 bases identical to TRBD2. V lost 10 bases and J lost 4; bases outside the gene matches: 3. Germline CDR1 and CDR2: MNHNY and SVGAGI (reference sequence). The CDR3 totals 11 residues. The CDR3 nucleotides are TGTGCCACCGGACTAGCATACGAGCAGTACTTC. Its translation is CATGLAYEQYF.

The chain combines TRBV24-1 with TRBJ1-5, with 9 bases fitting TRBD1. The CDR3 length is 15 residues. V dropped 3 bases and J dropped 7; count of bases not matched to a gene: 6. Looked up from germline, CDR1 is KGHDR and CDR2 is SFDVKD. This CDR3 is CATSDGTGLWQPQHF. For the CDR3, the DNA is TGTGCCACCAGTGATGGGACAGGGCTGTGGCAGCCCCAGCATTTT.